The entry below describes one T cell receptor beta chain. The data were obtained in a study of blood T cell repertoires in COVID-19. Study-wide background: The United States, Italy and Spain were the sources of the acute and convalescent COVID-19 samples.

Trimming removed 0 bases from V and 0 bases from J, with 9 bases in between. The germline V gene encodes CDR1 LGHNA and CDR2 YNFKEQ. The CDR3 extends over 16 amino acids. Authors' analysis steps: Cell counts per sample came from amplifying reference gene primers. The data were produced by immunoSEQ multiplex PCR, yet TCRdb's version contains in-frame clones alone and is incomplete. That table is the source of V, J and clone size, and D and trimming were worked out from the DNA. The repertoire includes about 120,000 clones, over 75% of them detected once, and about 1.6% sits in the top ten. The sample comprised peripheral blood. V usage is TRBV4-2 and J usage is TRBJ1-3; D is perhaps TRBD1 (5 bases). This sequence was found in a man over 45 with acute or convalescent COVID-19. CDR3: CASSQEQVLSGNTIYF. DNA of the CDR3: TGTGCCAGCAGCCAAGAACAGGTTCTCTCTGGAAACACCATATATTTT.